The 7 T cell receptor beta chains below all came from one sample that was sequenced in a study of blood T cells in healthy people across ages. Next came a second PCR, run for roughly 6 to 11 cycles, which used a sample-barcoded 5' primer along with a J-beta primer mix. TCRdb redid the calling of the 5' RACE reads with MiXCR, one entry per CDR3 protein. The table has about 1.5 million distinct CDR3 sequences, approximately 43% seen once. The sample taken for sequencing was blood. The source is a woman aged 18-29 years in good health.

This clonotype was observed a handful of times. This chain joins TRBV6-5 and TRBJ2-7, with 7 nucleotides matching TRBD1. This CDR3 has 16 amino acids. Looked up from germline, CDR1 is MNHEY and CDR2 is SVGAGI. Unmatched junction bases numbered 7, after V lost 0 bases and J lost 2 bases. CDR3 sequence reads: CASSYSGQAYTYEQYF. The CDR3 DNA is TGTGCCAGCAGTTACTCCGGACAGGCTTATACCTACGAGCAGTACTTC.

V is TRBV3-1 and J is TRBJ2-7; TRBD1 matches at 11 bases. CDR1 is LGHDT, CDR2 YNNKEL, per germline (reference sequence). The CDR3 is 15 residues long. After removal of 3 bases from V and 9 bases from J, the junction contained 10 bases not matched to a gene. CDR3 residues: CASSHGTGGGYGQYF. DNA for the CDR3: TGTGCCAGCAGCCATGGGACAGGGGGGGGATATGGGCAGTACTTC.

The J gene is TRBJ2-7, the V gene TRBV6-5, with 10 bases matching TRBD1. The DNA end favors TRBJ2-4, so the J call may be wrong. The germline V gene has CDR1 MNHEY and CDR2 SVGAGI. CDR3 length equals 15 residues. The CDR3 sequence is CASSSDRGRLNIQYF. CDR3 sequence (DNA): TGTGCCAGCAGTTCCGACAGGGGGCGCCTAAACATTCAGTACTTC.

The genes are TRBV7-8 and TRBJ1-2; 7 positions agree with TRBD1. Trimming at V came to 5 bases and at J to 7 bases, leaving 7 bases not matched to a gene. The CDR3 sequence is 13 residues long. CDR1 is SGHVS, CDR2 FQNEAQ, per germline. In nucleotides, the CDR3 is TGTGCCAGCAGCCAAGACAGGGTGAGTGGCTACACCTTC. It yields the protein CASSQDRVSGYTF. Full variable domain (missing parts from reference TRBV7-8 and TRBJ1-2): GAGVSQSPRYKVAKRGQDVALRCDPISGHVSLFWYQQALGQGPEFLTYFQNEAQLDKSGLPSDRFFAERPEGSVSTLKIQRTQQEDSAVYLCASSQDRVSGYTFGSGTRLTVV.

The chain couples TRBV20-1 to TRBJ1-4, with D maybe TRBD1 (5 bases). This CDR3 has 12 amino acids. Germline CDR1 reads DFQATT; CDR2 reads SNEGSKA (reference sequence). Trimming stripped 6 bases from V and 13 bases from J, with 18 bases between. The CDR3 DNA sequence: TGCAGTGCCCGGGACGGCCCAGGGAGACTGTTTTTT. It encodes CSARDGPGRLFF.

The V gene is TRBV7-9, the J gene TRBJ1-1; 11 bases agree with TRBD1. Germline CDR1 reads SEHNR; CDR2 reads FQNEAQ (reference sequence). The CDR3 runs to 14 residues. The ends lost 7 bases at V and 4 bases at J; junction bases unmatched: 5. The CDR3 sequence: CASIGQGAGTEAFF. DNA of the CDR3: TGTGCCAGCATAGGACAGGGGGCTGGCACTGAAGCTTTCTTT. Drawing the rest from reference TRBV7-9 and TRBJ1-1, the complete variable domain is DTGVSQNPRHKITKRGQNVTFRCDPISEHNRLYWYRQTLGQGPEFLTYFQNEAQLEKSRLLSDRFSAERPKGSFSTLEIQRTEQGDSAMYLCASIGQGAGTEAFFGQGTRLTVV.

The CDR3 loop is CASLRDSNTEAFF. In DNA form, the CDR3 reads TGTGCCAGCCTCCGGGACAGCAACACTGAAGCTTTCTTT. J is TRBJ1-1 and V is TRBV7-2; 7 positions agree with TRBD1. This CDR3 comprises 13 residues. The germline gives CDR1 SGHTA, CDR2 FQGNSA. The J segment lost 2 bases and the V segment lost 8 bases, leaving 5 bases of the junction unmatched.